One and the same sample provided the 31 T cell receptor delta chains below, sequenced in a study of γδ T cells in repeated Plasmodium falciparum infection. Flow sorting of PBMC yielded separate Vgamma9/Vdelta2+ and Vdelta2-negative gammadelta T cell populations for bulk repertoire analysis. TCRdb reanalyzed the multiplex PCR reads using CATT. This sample has more than 70,000 delta-chain clones, with approximately 1% found just once. The specimen sequenced was gamma-delta T cells from blood. These receptors were collected from a pool of human donors (malaria-infected and uninfected, not separated).

This clone was picked up a small number of times. Given a far larger clone just one base away, this is likely a sequencing read error. The identical CDR3 is also encoded by other nucleotide sequences in the sample. The chain joins TRDV2 to TRDJ1, with TRDD3 matching 7 bases. The J gene is not listed in TCRdb, so it was assigned here from a DNA match to germline. The germline CDR1 and CDR2 sequences are GEAIGNYY and EKD. This CDR3 is built from 15 residues. CDR3 in amino acids: CACDTLGASNDKLIF. DNA for the CDR3: TGTGCCTGCGACACTCTGGGGGCCAGTAACGATAAACTCATCTTT.

This clone was seen only a few times. The protein that TCRdb holds for this DNA derives from a much larger clone and differs from the translated DNA at residue 8, which likely indicates a read error; the protein shown here is translated from the DNA. The J gene is TRDJ1, the V gene TRDV2, with D possibly TRDD2 on 6 matching bases. The J gene is absent in TCRdb and was assigned here via DNA matching to germline. Germline-derived CDR1 and CDR2 are GEAIGNYY and EKD. This CDR3 has 15 amino acids. V lost 3 bases to trimming and J lost 3 bases, with 16 bases between them. The CDR3 bases are TGTGCCTGTGACCCTCTTCCTGAGGGGTCCGATAAACTCATCTTT. Translated: CACDPLPEGSDKLIF.

This clone was seen more than once but under ten times. TCRdb's listed protein matches a much larger clone and diverges from this DNA's translation at residue 13, likely through a read error; the protein shown comes from the DNA. This chain joins TRDV2 and TRDJ1; 8 bases line up with TRDD3. Germline trimming cut 2 bases from V and 2 bases from J; bases unmatched to any gene: 15. CDR3 length: 18 residues. The germline V gene has CDR1 GEAIGNYY and CDR2 EKD. This CDR3 reads CACDSRMGIHLATDKLIF. CDR3 sequence (DNA): TGTGCCTGTGACAGTCGAATGGGGATACACCTGGCGACCGATAAACTCATCTTT.

This clone was seen only a few times. TCRdb records a much larger clone's protein for this DNA, with a difference at residue 3 that likely arises from a read error; the protein given is the translation of the DNA. This chain connects TRDV1 to TRDJ1; D is possibly TRDD3 (6 bases). TCRdb does not report a J gene; here it was assigned by matching the DNA to germline references. This CDR3 has 18 residues. The germline V gene has CDR1 TSWWSYY and CDR2 QGS. CDR3 residues: CAPGEPRSPCGDTDKLIF. The CDR3 DNA reads as TGTGCTCCTGGGGAGCCGAGATCTCCTTGCGGAGACACCGATAAACTCATCTTT.

In this sample, this clone turned up a few times. This DNA's translation and the protein TCRdb lists, from a much larger clone, do not match at residue 9, likely due to a read error; the protein shown is translated from the DNA. V is TRDV1 and J is TRDJ1; D ambiguous. TCRdb records no J gene; here it was assigned by comparing the DNA to germline. From germline, CDR1 is TSWWSYY and CDR2 QGS. The CDR3 is 14 residues long. V gave up 3 bases and J gave up 3 bases, with 11 bases separating them. DNA of the CDR3: TGTGCTCTTGGGGAGATAGAGTACGCCGATAAACTCATCTTT. Translating gives CALGEIEYADKLIF.

This clone showed up just a few times. This likely reflects a read error, since a far larger clone is one base away. The same CDR3 is also encoded by other DNA sequences in this sample. The genes are TRDV1 and TRDJ1, with 12 bases matching TRDD3. V gave up 1 base and J gave up 1 base; unmatched junction bases: 28. From germline, CDR1 is TSWWSYY and CDR2 QGS. The length of the CDR3 is 25 residues. The CDR3: CALGEPVDLREPWGIRTGCTDKLIF. CDR3 coding DNA: TGTGCTCTTGGGGAACCTGTTGACCTCCGAGAACCCTGGGGGATACGCACGGGTTGCACCGATAAACTCATCTTT.

In this sample, this clone turned up a few times. The TCRdb protein, from a much larger clone, departs from this DNA's translation at residue 13, likely by read error; the protein shown derives from the DNA. The rearrangement links TRDV2 to TRDJ1; 8 bases agree with TRDD3. The J gene is absent in TCRdb and was assigned here via DNA matching to germline. Germline loops: CDR1 GEAIGNYY, CDR2 EKD. There are 16 residues in the CDR3. The DNA of the CDR3 is TGTGCCTGTGACACCGGTACTGGGGGCCGCACCGATAGACTCATCTTT. This encodes CACDTGTGGRTDRLIF.

At least ten counts were recorded for this clone. This chain connects TRDV2 to TRDJ1; the match to TRDD3 covers 9 bases. J was trimmed by 0 bases and V by 3 bases; bases with no gene match: 13. The length of the CDR3 is 18 residues. Germline V lookup: CDR1 GEAIGNYY, CDR2 EKD. The DNA of the CDR3 is TGTGCCTGTGACCCCTTGGGGGATATGGCTCAGGACACCGATAAACTCATCTTT. Protein: CACDPLGDMAQDTDKLIF.

This clone was seen a handful of times. The likely explanation is a read error, given a far larger clone one base away. In the same sample, other DNA sequences code for this CDR3. The J gene is TRDJ4, the V gene TRDV1; 13 bases agree with TRDD3. Germline matching of the DNA provided the J gene here, since TCRdb leaves it blank. The CDR3 length is 22 residues. From germline, CDR1 is TSWWSYY and CDR2 QGS. The CDR3 region has the DNA TGTGCCCTTGGGGAACTATTACACCACCACGCTGTACTGGGGGATACGCCGGGACCCCTGATCTTT. It yields the protein CALGELLHHHAVLGDTPGPLIF.

To note about this clone: With a far larger clone one base away, a read error is the likely cause. Other DNA sequences within the sample encode an identical CDR3. Without a V gene call, the J gene is given as TRDJ1; the D call TRDD3 from the table was never checked on the DNA. This CDR3 has 16 amino acids. CDR3: CALGEVPAYTTDKLIF. CDR3 sequence (DNA): TGTGCTCTTGGGGAAGTACCCGCCTATACCACCGATAAGCTCATCTTT.

This clone was picked up many times. The chain combines TRDV2 with TRDJ3; 9 bases are shared with TRDD3. The germline V gene encodes CDR1 GEAIGNYY and CDR2 EKD. This CDR3 is 24 amino acids long. The V and J ends lost 3 bases and 0 bases, in that order; junction bases with no gene match: 23. For the CDR3, the DNA is TGTGCCTGTGACCGTCTTTGGAGCCAGGGGGATACTTATAACGTCTCCTGGGACACCCGACAGATGTTTTTC. It translates to CACDRLWSQGDTYNVSWDTRQMFF.

This clone occurred a few times. TCRdb lists the protein of a much larger clone for this DNA, which differs at residue 11, so this is likely a read error; the protein given here is translated from the DNA itself. This chain joins TRDV2 and TRDJ1; D possibly corresponds to TRDD3 (6 bases). Germline V CDR1 and CDR2: GEAIGNYY, EKD. V was cut by 4 bases and J by 0 bases, with 35 bases left in between. CDR3 size: 22 residues. The CDR3 bases are TGTGCCTGTGAACAGATACTGGGAGCATATGGGGGCAGAGGGGCTTACACCGATAAACTCATCTTT. The encoded protein is CACEQILGAYGGRGAYTDKLIF.

With respect to this clone: The TCRdb record carries a much larger clone's protein, which differs from this DNA's translation at residue 19; a read error is the likely cause, and the protein listed here is the DNA translation. This chain connects TRDV1 to TRDJ1; TRDD3 agrees at 13 bases. TCRdb lists no J gene, so it was determined here by aligning the DNA to germline. The CDR3 consists of 22 residues. Per the germline V gene, CDR1 is TSWWSYY and CDR2 is QGS. CDR3 sequence (DNA): TGTGCTCTTGGGGAAAGACTCGTCCCTCGGGTTACTGGGGGATACGCGTCCGATGAACTCATCTTT. Protein product: CALGERLVPRVTGGYASDELIF.

This clone was recorded a few times. A far larger clone is just one base off, so this is likely a read error. The sample contains more than one DNA sequence encoding this CDR3. The V segment is TRDV2, and no J call was made. Per the germline V gene, CDR1 is GEAIGNYY and CDR2 is EKD. The CDR3 has 16 residues. CDR3: CACDQCRPSKPDKLIF. For the CDR3, the DNA is TGTGCCTGTGACCAATGCCGCCCCTCCAAGCCCGATAAGCTCATCTTT.

This clone was found many times. The rearrangement uses TRDV1 and TRDJ1, with D perhaps TRDD3 (5 bases). Trimming shortened V by 1 base and J by 0 bases, and 12 bases separated the two germline ends. CDR1 TSWWSYY and CDR2 QGS come from the germline V gene. The CDR3 totals 16 residues. CDR3 sequence: CALGEHQGTYTDKLIF. The CDR3 region has the DNA TGTGCTCTTGGGGAACATCAGGGGACGTACACCGATAAACTCATCTTT.

A remark on this clone: One base separates it from a far larger clone, so it is likely a read error. The sample contains more than one DNA sequence encoding this CDR3. The chain is built from TRDV2 and TRDJ2; 9 positions match TRDD2. TCRdb gives no J gene; it was assigned here by matching the DNA to germline. V lost 2 bases to trimming and J lost 0 bases; unmatched junction nucleotides: 33. The CDR3 sequence is 26 residues long. The germline gives CDR1 GEAIGNYY, CDR2 EKD. The CDR3 sequence: CACDRIPSYGAGSPMGLGALTAQLFF. For the CDR3, the DNA is TGTGCCTGTGACAGAATCCCTTCCTACGGAGCCGGGAGTCCCATGGGACTGGGAGCTTTGACAGCACAACTCTTCTTT.

This clone was recorded many times. This may be a read error, as it is one base from a much larger clone. The identical CDR3 is also encoded by other nucleotide sequences in the sample. This rearrangement joins TRDV2 to TRDJ1, with TRDD3 matching 13 bases. CDR1 and CDR2 from the germline V gene are GEAIGNYY and EKD. CDR3 length: 17 residues. This chain's CDR3 is CACDPLLGDTDTDKLIF. The CDR3 DNA is TGTGCCTGTGACCCACTACTGGGGGATACGGACACCGATAAGCTCATCTTT.

This clone has more than one count but fewer than ten. A far larger clone is just one base off, so this is likely a read error. This CDR3 is also generated by other DNA sequences in the sample. V and J are TRDV1 and TRDJ1, with 7 positions matching TRDD3. The J gene was not available in TCRdb and was assigned here by matching the DNA to germline segments. Germline V gene sequence: CDR1 TSWWSYY, CDR2 QGS. CDR3 size: 25 residues. CDR3: CALGDSYREHHSGGRDIPYTDKLIF. The CDR3 region has the DNA TGTGCCCTTGGGGATTCTTACAGGGAGCACCATTCTGGGGGCCGCGACATCCCGTACACCGATAAACTCATCTTT.

The table lists this clone with a few counts. The TCRdb protein comes from a much larger clone and disagrees with this DNA's translation at residue 7, likely due to a read error; the protein given here is derived from the DNA. The chain uses TRDV1 and TRDJ1, with D possibly TRDD2 on 6 matching bases. TCRdb is silent on the J gene; assignment here came from matching the DNA to germline. Trimming stripped 8 bases from V and 0 bases from J, with 28 bases between. The CDR3 length is 19 residues. Germline assignment: CDR1 TSWWSYY and CDR2 QGS. The chain's CDR3 is CALSYRGGRGLQYTDKLIF. The DNA of the CDR3 is TGTGCTCTTTCCTACCGGGGTGGTAGAGGGTTACAGTACACCGATAAACTCATCTTT.

A note on this clone: This DNA translates differently at residue 15 from the TCRdb protein, which is that of a much larger clone; a read error is likely, and the protein shown is the DNA's own translation. This sequence joins TRDV1 and TRDJ2; TRDD3 matches 7 bases. The J gene, absent from TCRdb, was called here by matching the DNA to germline. CDR1 is TSWWSYY, CDR2 QGS, per germline. The CDR3 has 18 residues. The CDR3 nucleotides read TGTGCTCTTGGGGAACTCGAGAAGCTGGGGGCTAAGACAGCACGACTCTTCTTT. As protein: CALGELEKLGAKTARLFF.

This clone has a handful of counts. A far larger clone is just one base off, so this is likely a read error. Other DNA sequences in the sample encode the same CDR3. V usage is TRDV2 and J usage is TRDJ1; 11 bases line up with TRDD3. The J gene was not available in TCRdb and was assigned here by matching the DNA to germline segments. This CDR3 has 20 amino acids. V was pared by 0 bases and J by 0 bases, with 14 bases of the junction left unmatched. Germline V gives CDR1 GEAIGNYY, CDR2 EKD. CDR3 residues: CACDTLVLGDTRKDTDKLIF. In nucleotides, the CDR3 is TGTGCCTGTGACACCCTGGTATTGGGGGATACGCGGAAGGACACCGATAAACTCATCTTT.

The sample holds a few counts of this clone. A far larger clone is just one base off, so this is likely a read error. The chain joins TRDV1 to TRDJ1; TRDD2 matches at 9 bases. Germline CDR1 and CDR2: TSWWSYY and QGS. With V trimmed by 2 bases and J by 4 bases, 44 bases remained unmatched. The CDR3 extends over 28 amino acids. CDR3 in amino acids: CALGEYPPSYLVQRTGAGVVTYIDKLIF. CDR3 bases: TGTGCTCTTGGGGAATATCCCCCTTCCTACTTAGTTCAGAGAACTGGGGCGGGGGTCGTGACGTACATCGATAAACTCATCTTT.

As to this clone: For this DNA, TCRdb reports the protein of a much larger clone, which diverges at residue 14, most likely from a read error; the protein presented here is translated directly from the DNA. The gene calls are TRDV2 and TRDJ1; 8 bases line up with TRDD3. The CDR3 has 16 amino acids. The V gene's germline CDR1 is GEAIGNYY and CDR2 EKD. In nucleotides, the CDR3 is TGTGCCTGTGACACCAGCTGGGGGAGGTTGACCGATAAACCCATCTTT. Amino acid sequence: CACDTSWGRLTDKPIF.

As for this clone: This likely traces to a read error, being one base from a far larger clone. Other DNA sequences in the same sample also yield this CDR3. J is TRDJ1 and V is TRDV1, with 12 bases that match TRDD3. TCRdb is silent on the J gene; assignment here came from matching the DNA to germline. This CDR3 spans 18 amino acids. The V and J ends lost 5 bases and 2 bases, in that order; junction bases with no gene match: 12. CDR1 is TSWWSYY, CDR2 QGS, per germline. CDR3 in amino acids: CALGPRPVLGDTTDKLIF. CDR3 nucleotide sequence: TGTGCTCTTGGGCCCCGACCCGTGCTGGGGGATACGACCGATAAACTCATCTTT.

This clone was observed a handful of times. A far larger clone is one base from this, pointing to a likely read error. Other nucleotide sequences from this sample produce the same CDR3. The J gene is uncalled and the V gene is TRDV2; TRDD3 was called by the table and not checked on the DNA. The CDR3 consists of 16 residues. From germline, CDR1 is GEAIGNYY and CDR2 EKD. CDR3 in amino acids: CACEPAAKWGRDKLIF. Written as DNA, the CDR3 is TGTGCCTGTGAACCTGCGGCCAAATGGGGGAGAGATAAACTCATCTTC.

As concerns this clone: The protein that TCRdb holds for this DNA derives from a much larger clone and differs from the translated DNA at residue 14, which likely indicates a read error; the protein shown here is translated from the DNA. The J gene is TRDJ3, the V gene TRDV2; TRDD3 agrees at 13 bases. Matching the DNA to germline supplied the J gene, which TCRdb does not give. Per the germline V gene, CDR1 is GEAIGNYY and CDR2 is EKD. This CDR3 comprises 20 residues. CDR3 sequence: CACDTGNWGIRAWGTRQMFF. CDR3 DNA sequence: TGTGCCTGTGACACCGGAAACTGGGGGATACGCGCCTGGGGCACCCGACAGATGTTTTTC.

Turning to this clone: This sequence is one base from a far larger clone and is likely a read error. Other DNA sequences within the sample encode an identical CDR3. The chain combines TRDV2 with TRDJ1, with TRDD3 matching 12 bases. This CDR3 spans 17 amino acids. Looked up from germline, CDR1 is GEAIGNYY and CDR2 is EKD. CDR3 nucleotides: TGTGCCTGTGACTCGATTCTACTGGGGGATACCCCCGATAAGCTCATCTTT. Translated: CACDSILLGDTPDKLIF.

Of note for this clone: This sequence is one base from a far larger clone and is likely a read error. This specimen includes other DNA sequences encoding the same CDR3. No J gene was assigned, while the V gene was called as TRDV1; the D segment call TRDD3 is taken from the table without a DNA check. CDR1 is TSWWSYY, CDR2 QGS, per germline. The CDR3 totals 22 residues. CDR3 nucleotides: TGTGCTCTTGGGGAAATGGGAGATATCGGATATACTGGGGGATTCAACACCGATAAGCTCATCTTT. This sequence encodes CALGEMGDIGYTGGFNTDKLIF.

This clone has more than one count but fewer than ten. This is likely an artifact of a read error, given a far larger clone one base away. The sample holds other DNA sequences that translate to the same CDR3. The chain joins TRDV2 to TRDJ2, with TRDD3 matching 10 bases. The germline V gene has CDR1 GEAIGNYY and CDR2 EKD. This CDR3 region has 20 residues. The CDR3: CACDTIPTGGLIELTAQLFF. CDR3 coding DNA: TGTGCCTGTGACACTATCCCTACTGGGGGATTAATTGAGTTGACAGCACAACTTTTCTTT.

This clone showed up just a few times. One base separates it from a far larger clone, so it is likely a read error. The sample has other DNA sequences that encode this CDR3 too. A V gene of TRDV1 was called, but no J gene was assigned; the table gives TRDD3 as D, unverified against the DNA. The CDR3 runs 22 residues. Germline V lookup: CDR1 TSWWSYY, CDR2 QGS. CDR3 sequence (DNA): TGTGCTCTTGGGAGCCTTCCTCCACAGGGGGATACGCGAATCCCTTTGACAGCACAACTCTTCTTC. This codes for CALGSLPPQGDTRIPLTAQLFF.

Ten or more counts support this clone. For this DNA, TCRdb reports the protein of a much larger clone, which diverges at residue 9, most likely from a read error; the protein presented here is translated directly from the DNA. The chain is built from TRDV1 and TRDJ1; tentatively, D is TRDD3 (6 bases). With 9 bases removed from V and 0 bases from J, the gap between germline ends came to 17 bases. Germline CDR1 is TSWWSYY and CDR2 is QGS. The CDR3 is made up of 15 amino acids. The CDR3 nucleotides read TGTGCTCTCGGGCCGCTGGGGTTGCACACCGATAAACTCATCTTT. It translates to CALGPLGLHTDKLIF.